Below are 25 T cell receptor beta chains sequenced from a single sample in a study of cytomegalovirus exposure and HLA in healthy donors. The PCR used 60 Vbeta and 13 Jbeta primers. Some clones are missing from TCRdb's copy, which holds only in-frame ones; the method was immunoSEQ multiplex PCR. The sample lists fewer than 250,000 clones; about 83% were seen once. Material: PBMCs. The receptors come from a middle-aged man in good health and CMV-seropositive.

This clone was recorded once. The rearrangement uses TRBV5-4 and TRBJ2-7, with D tentatively TRBD1 (6 bases). Trimming removed 6 bases at V and 7 bases at J, with 17 bases between. CDR3 size: 13 residues. Germline V gene data show CDR1 as SGHNT and CDR2 as YYREEE (reference sequence). The CDR3, as DNA: TGTGCCAGCACCGTGGACAGACGTAGGGAGCAGTACTTC. Translating gives CASTVDRRREQYF.

This sequence joins TRBV28 and TRBJ1-4; D possibly corresponds to TRBD1 (5 bases). Germline V lookup: CDR1 MDHEN, CDR2 SYDVKM. This CDR3 is built from 14 residues. Trimming shortened V by 3 bases and J by 8 bases, and 13 bases separated the two germline ends. Written as DNA, the CDR3 is TGTGCCAGCAGTTTGGGGACTGTAGGGGAAAAACTGTTTTTT. It specifies CASSLGTVGEKLFF.

This clone was detected only a few times. This chain connects TRBV18 to TRBJ2-7; D may be TRBD2 (6 bases). The CDR3 totals 16 residues. Deletions cut 3 bases from V and 3 bases from J, with 18 bases between. Germline CDR1 is KGHSH and CDR2 is LQKENI. The CDR3 bases are TGTGCCAGCTCACCTCTCGGGGGAGGTTTAATCTACGAGCAGTACTTC. It specifies CASSPLGGGLIYEQYF.

This clone is a singleton in its sample. The gene calls are TRBV18 and TRBJ1-3; unclear D gene. This CDR3 comprises 14 residues. Germline assignment: CDR1 KGHSH and CDR2 LQKENI. The ends were cut back, 3 bases at V and 0 bases at J, with 6 bases in the middle. The CDR3 nucleotides read TGTGCCAGCTCACCCCCCGGCTCTGGAAACACCATATATTTT. Its protein is CASSPPGSGNTIYF.

The genes are TRBV19 and TRBJ2-3; 11 positions match TRBD2. The V gene end was trimmed by 6 bases and the J gene end by 4 bases; junction bases not matched to a gene: 15. Per the germline V gene, CDR1 is LNHDA and CDR2 is SQIVND (reference sequence). This CDR3 comprises 18 residues. CDR3 nucleotide sequence: TGTGCCAGTAGGCGGCAGGGGGCAATACTAGCGGGAGCAGATACGCAGTATTTT. Encoded protein: CASRRQGAILAGADTQYF.

This clone appeared a few times. This chain connects TRBV5-6 to TRBJ2-3, with 8 bases aligning to TRBD2. Germline V gene data show CDR1 as SGHDT and CDR2 as YYEEEE. The CDR3 covers 13 residues. V lost 9 bases and J lost 0; bases outside the gene matches: 3. The CDR3 DNA reads TGTGCCACCCAGCGGGGGAGCACAGATACGCAGTATTTT. This gives the protein CATQRGSTDTQYF.

V usage is TRBV6-1 and J usage is TRBJ2-7; TRBD1 aligns across 7 bases. Germline V gives CDR1 MNHNS, CDR2 SASEGT. V was clipped by 0 bases and J by 2 bases; unmatched bases: 7. The CDR3 sequence is 16 residues long. CDR3 sequence (DNA): TGTGCCAGCAGTGAAGCGCTGGGGCAGGGGGCCTACGAGCAGTACTTC. Translation: CASSEALGQGAYEQYF.

J is TRBJ2-7 and V is TRBV5-1; 8 bases are a match to TRBD2. This CDR3 has 16 amino acids. Unmatched junction bases numbered 5, after V lost 0 bases and J lost 0 bases. Germline CDR1 SGHRS, CDR2 YFSETQ. The CDR3 nucleotides are TGCGCCAGCAGCTTGGACAGCGGGGGTTCCTCCTACGAGCAGTACTTC. Amino acids: CASSLDSGGSSYEQYF.

The J gene is TRBJ2-1, the V gene TRBV28; 7 bases fit TRBD1. The ends lost 5 bases at V and 4 bases at J; junction bases unmatched: 14. The CDR3 contains 17 residues. Per the germline V gene, CDR1 is MDHEN and CDR2 is SYDVKM. CDR3 sequence (DNA): TGTGCCAGCAGTCCGCGACAGGGCCGCGTCCTTTACAATGAGCAGTTCTTC. Translating gives CASSPRQGRVLYNEQFF.

The chain has TRBV6-1 and TRBJ2-1, with a possible D match to TRBD1 (7 bases). This CDR3 comprises 14 residues. The V and J ends lost 5 bases and 4 bases respectively, with 12 bases between them. Germline V gene data show CDR1 as MNHNS and CDR2 as SASEGT. CDR3 protein: CASSKGAGYNEQFF. The CDR3 nucleotides read TGTGCCAGCAGTAAGGGGGCGGGGTACAATGAGCAGTTCTTC.

The chain employs TRBV2 and TRBJ2-4; 9 bases are a match to TRBD1. Losses at the gene ends were 4 bases for V and 7 bases for J; bases not matched to a gene: 8. The CDR3 loop spans 15 amino acids. Germline V CDR1 and CDR2: SNHLY, FYNNEI. The CDR3 is CASSGGPGQGNIQYF. CDR3 coding DNA: TGTGCCAGCAGTGGGGGGCCGGGACAGGGTAACATTCAGTACTTC. Supplemented by reference TRBV2 and TRBJ2-4, the full variable domain reads EPEVTQTPSHQVTQMGQEVILRCVPISNHLYFYWYRQILGQKVEFLVSFYNNEISEKSEIFDDQFSVERPDGSNFTLKIRSTKLEDSAMYFCASSGGPGQGNIQYFGAGTRLSVL.

This rearrangement joins TRBV2 to TRBJ2-5, with TRBD1 matching 9 bases. The CDR3 loop spans 14 amino acids. Germline values: CDR1 SNHLY, CDR2 FYNNEI. Trimming at V came to 9 bases and at J to 0 bases, leaving 5 bases not matched to a gene. The CDR3 DNA follows: TGTGCCAGTCGGGACAGGGTGTACCAAGAGACCCAGTACTTC. Translating gives CASRDRVYQETQYF.

The chain carries TRBV7-8 and TRBJ1-4; 8 bases agree with TRBD1. The germline gives CDR1 SGHVS, CDR2 FQNEAQ. This CDR3 spans 15 amino acids. With V trimmed by 1 base and J by 4 bases, 2 bases remained unmatched. The CDR3 spells CASSLGDRLNEKLFF. DNA for the CDR3: TGTGCCAGCAGCTTAGGGGACAGGCTTAATGAAAAACTGTTTTTT.

The genes are TRBV28 and TRBJ2-5; D is possibly TRBD2 (6 bases). V was shortened by 5 bases and J by 5 bases, with 12 bases between the two germline ends. From germline, CDR1 is MDHEN and CDR2 SYDVKM. The CDR3 spans 13 residues. CDR3 coding DNA: TGTGCCAGCAGTGCGGGCGGAGGGGAGACCCAGTACTTC. Protein: CASSAGGGETQYF.

The chain links TRBV9 to TRBJ2-7; TRBD2 matches 8 bases. Germline CDR1 and CDR2: SGDLS and YYNGEE. CDR3 length: 16 amino acids. V lost 0 bases and J lost 3; bases outside the gene matches: 8. The CDR3 sequence is CASSVDLSGTYYEQYF. The CDR3 DNA reads TGTGCCAGCAGCGTAGATCTTAGCGGGACCTACTACGAGCAGTACTTC.

The rearrangement joins TRBV11-2 to TRBJ2-2; 14 positions agree with TRBD2. With V trimmed by 6 bases and J by 7 bases, 16 bases remained unmatched. The germline gives CDR1 SGHAT, CDR2 FQNNGV. This CDR3 has 19 residues. CDR3 coding DNA: TGTGCCAGCAGTCTTAGTATAGGGACTAGCGGGAGTGGCATCGGGGAGCTGTTTTTT. Protein product: CASSLSIGTSGSGIGELFF.

This chain joins TRBV21-1 and TRBJ2-3; the tabulated D call, TRBD2, remains unverified against the DNA. TRBV21-1 counts as a pseudogene. The CDR3 runs 16 residues. The DNA for the CDR3 is TGTGCCAGCAGCAAACGTCAGCGGGAGGGCTTCGATACGCAGTATTTT. Translating it yields CASSKRQREGFDTQYF.

V usage is TRBV18 and J usage is TRBJ1-2; 9 bases match TRBD1. From germline, CDR1 is KGHSH and CDR2 LQKENI. Unmatched junction bases numbered 11, after V lost 4 bases and J lost 8 bases. This CDR3 spans 15 amino acids. The CDR3 reads CASSQATGGAEGYTF. CDR3 nucleotide sequence: TGTGCCAGCTCACAGGCAACAGGGGGCGCGGAGGGCTACACCTTC.

This clone was observed a handful of times. The chain links TRBV6-6 to TRBJ1-1; 7 bases are shared with TRBD1. The CDR3 sequence is 15 residues long. After removal of 2 bases from V and 4 bases from J, the junction contained 7 bases not matched to a gene. The germline CDR1 and CDR2 sequences are MNHNY and SVGAGI (reference sequence). The CDR3 loop is CASSYQTGLGTEAFF. CDR3 DNA: TGTGCCAGCAGTTACCAGACAGGGTTGGGCACTGAAGCTTTCTTT.

The V and J genes are TRBV27 and TRBJ2-7, with D hard to call. The CDR3 is 13 residues long. V lost 3 bases, J lost 3 bases, and 9 bases lay in between. CDR1 MNHEY and CDR2 SMNVEV come from the germline V gene (reference sequence). The CDR3: CASSFGILYEQYF. The DNA of the CDR3 is TGTGCCAGCAGTTTTGGCATCCTCTACGAGCAGTACTTC.

This chain links TRBV18 with TRBJ2-1; 8 bases are a match to TRBD1. This CDR3 comprises 14 residues. CDR1 and CDR2 (germline): KGHSH, LQKENI. V shed 3 bases, J shed 5 bases, and the junction held 3 bases outside the gene matches. CDR3 coding DNA: TGTGCCAGCTCACCTGGGACAGGCGACAATGAGCAGTTCTTC. It encodes CASSPGTGDNEQFF.

The chain carries TRBV7-6 and TRBJ1-1, with 8 bases aligning to TRBD1. The V gene end was trimmed by 5 bases and the J gene end by 4 bases; junction bases not matched to a gene: 6. Looked up from germline, CDR1 is SGHVS and CDR2 is FNYEAQ. CDR3 length equals 14 residues. The CDR3: CASSRRDRLTEAFF. CDR3 DNA sequence: TGTGCCAGCAGCCGCAGGGACAGGCTCACTGAAGCTTTCTTT.

The chain combines TRBV28 with TRBJ1-2; 7 bases match TRBD1. CDR3 length equals 12 residues. V trimming: 8 bases; J trimming: 2 bases; junction bases outside the gene matches: 2. Germline lookup yields CDR1 MDHEN and CDR2 SYDVKM. The CDR3 region has the DNA TGTGCCAGCCTGGGACAGAACTATGGCTACACCTTC. Translation: CASLGQNYGYTF.

This clone was seen a handful of times. The gene calls are TRBV29-1 and TRBJ2-1; D unresolved. Trimming took 6 bases from V and 0 from J, leaving 12 bases between them. The germline V gene has CDR1 SQVTM and CDR2 ANQGSEA. The CDR3 spans 14 residues. The CDR3: CSVVTFGSYNEQFF. The CDR3 DNA sequence: TGCAGCGTCGTGACATTTGGCTCCTACAATGAGCAGTTCTTC.

This chain links TRBV27 with TRBJ2-3; 9 bases are a match to TRBD2. The CDR3 is made up of 18 amino acids. V shed 3 bases and J 0 bases; nucleotides not matched to a gene: 10. Germline V gene data show CDR1 as MNHEY and CDR2 as SMNVEV (reference sequence). The CDR3 sequence: CASSFLTSGASSTDTQYF. Here the CDR3 DNA reads TGTGCCAGCAGTTTCCTGACTAGCGGAGCTTCTAGCACAGATACGCAGTATTTT.